A selection of T cell receptor beta chains follows, all from one sample in a study of shared clonotypes between healthy human individuals. TCRdb keeps only in-frame clones here, not all; method: immunoSEQ multiplex PCR. The table has about 2,100,000 clones, 93% seen once; the top ten hold 1.5% to 2%. Sequenced sample: naive CD8+ T cells from PBMCs. Source of these receptors: a man between 18 and 29 years old in good health. Some clones in this sample may be carry-over from other donors' samples. The CDR3 runs from the conserved cysteine through the conserved F or W. The order of the fields is J gene, D gene, clone size, V gene, CDR3 DNA, CDR3 protein. A D gene is named only where the DNA matches it firmly. For some rows the clone size is stated as once, few or many, or as a class when expanded; others skip it.

J gene: TRBJ2-1
D gene: TRBD2
clone size: once
V gene: TRBV9
CDR3 DNA: TGTGCCAGCAGCAGTAGCGGGAGCTCCTACAATGAGCAGTTCTTC
CDR3 protein: CASSSSGSSYNEQFF

J gene: TRBJ2-1
D gene: TRBD2
clone size: .
V gene: TRBV7-8
CDR3 DNA: TGTGCCAGCAGCGCAGGACTAGCGGGAGCAAGCTCCTACAATGAGCAGTTCTTC
CDR3 protein: CASSAGLAGASSYNEQFF

J gene: TRBJ1-1
D gene: .
clone size: .
V gene: TRBV10-3
CDR3 DNA: TGTGCCATCAGTGAGGTTGAGGGAGTTATGAACACTGAAGCTTTCTTT
CDR3 protein: CAISEVEGVMNTEAFF

J gene: TRBJ1-1
D gene: .
clone size: few
V gene: TRBV2
CDR3 DNA: TGTGCCAGCAGTACGTCCAGGGCCACTGAAGCTTTCTTT
CDR3 protein: CASSTSRATEAFF

J gene: TRBJ1-5
D gene: .
clone size: .
V gene: TRBV9
CDR3 DNA: TGTGCCAGCAGTCTGGGGCCCAGCAATCAGCCCCAGCATTTT
CDR3 protein: CASSLGPSNQPQHF

J gene: TRBJ1-2
D gene: TRBD1
clone size: once
V gene: TRBV6-5
CDR3 DNA: TGTGCCAGCAGTAAACAGGGGGCGCGATATGGCTACACCTTC
CDR3 protein: CASSKQGARYGYTF

J gene: TRBJ1-5
D gene: .
clone size: .
V gene: TRBV28
CDR3 DNA: TGTGCCAGCAGTCGACACGGTCAGCCCCAGCATTTT
CDR3 protein: CASSRHGQPQHF

J gene: TRBJ1-5
D gene: .
clone size: .
V gene: TRBV28
CDR3 DNA: TGTGCCAGCAGTTTAACAGGTTATAGCAATCAGCCCCAGCATTTT
CDR3 protein: CASSLTGYSNQPQHF

J gene: TRBJ2-2
D gene: TRBD2
clone size: .
V gene: TRBV28
CDR3 DNA: TGTGCCAGCAGTCCCCGGACTAGCAGGAACACCGGGGAGCTGTTTTTT
CDR3 protein: CASSPRTSRNTGELFF

J gene: TRBJ2-7
D gene: .
clone size: .
V gene: TRBV27
CDR3 DNA: TGTGCCAGCTCCCCCGGGTTAACCTACGAGCAGTACTTC
CDR3 protein: CASSPGLTYEQYF

J gene: TRBJ2-4
D gene: TRBD1
clone size: .
V gene: TRBV28
CDR3 DNA: TGTGCCAGCAGCCCAGCCGGGACAGGGGGACGGTCGGCCAAAAACATTCAGTACTTC
CDR3 protein: CASSPAGTGGRSAKNIQYF

J gene: TRBJ2-1
D gene: TRBD2
clone size: .
V gene: TRBV5-1
CDR3 DNA: TGCGCCAGCAGCCCCAGCGGGAGGGGGTGGAATGAGCAGTTCTTC
CDR3 protein: CASSPSGRGWNEQFF

J gene: TRBJ2-5
D gene: TRBD2
clone size: .
V gene: TRBV11-2
CDR3 DNA: TGTGCCAGCAGCTTTGGTAGCGGGAGGGATGCCCAGACCCAGTACTTC
CDR3 protein: CASSFGSGRDAQTQYF

J gene: TRBJ1-2
D gene: .
clone size: .
V gene: TRBV27
CDR3 DNA: TGTGCCAGCAGTTTCGCAGGGCATGGCTACACCTTC
CDR3 protein: CASSFAGHGYTF

J gene: TRBJ1-2
D gene: .
clone size: .
V gene: TRBV4-1
CDR3 DNA: TGCGCCAGCAGCCAAGGGCCTGGAGGTGTATATGGCTACACCTTC
CDR3 protein: CASSQGPGGVYGYTF

J gene: TRBJ2-7
D gene: TRBD1
clone size: .
V gene: TRBV15
CDR3 DNA: TGTGCCACCAGCAAGAAAGGACAGGGGGACGAGCAGTACTTC
CDR3 protein: CATSKKGQGDEQYF

J gene: TRBJ1-5
D gene: TRBD1
clone size: .
V gene: TRBV5-8
CDR3 DNA: TGTGCCAGCAGTGAACAGGGGGCAGGGAATCAGCCCCAGCATTTT
CDR3 protein: CASSEQGAGNQPQHF

J gene: TRBJ2-1
D gene: TRBD2
clone size: once
V gene: TRBV4-1
CDR3 DNA: TGCGCCAGCAGCCAAGATCGAGCTAGCGGGAGGGACAATGAGCAGTTCTTC
CDR3 protein: CASSQDRASGRDNEQFF

J gene: TRBJ2-2
D gene: .
clone size: .
V gene: TRBV9
CDR3 DNA: TGTGCCAGCAGCCCCTATCCCGGGGAGCTGTTTTTT
CDR3 protein: CASSPYPGELFF

J gene: TRBJ2-1
D gene: TRBD2
clone size: .
V gene: TRBV18
CDR3 DNA: TGTGCCAGCTCAAGTCCGCGGGGGGGCGCCGACAATGAGCAGTTCTTC
CDR3 protein: CASSSPRGGADNEQFF

J gene: TRBJ2-3
D gene: TRBD2
clone size: .
V gene: TRBV5-1
CDR3 DNA: TGCGCCAGCAGCCCCGGGTTGGGGGGCAAATACCCCTCTAGCGGGAGCGGTGCAGATACGCAGTATTTT
CDR3 protein: CASSPGLGGKYPSSGSGADTQYF

J gene: TRBJ2-1
D gene: .
clone size: .
V gene: TRBV5-1
CDR3 DNA: TGCGCCAGCAGCCCGGGGGTGGGCGAGGGTCCTAATGAGCAGTTCTTC
CDR3 protein: CASSPGVGEGPNEQFF

J gene: TRBJ1-1
D gene: TRBD1
clone size: .
V gene: TRBV27
CDR3 DNA: TGTGCCAGCAGTCTACAGGGGGCTGGTGGTTACACTGAAGCTTTCTTT
CDR3 protein: CASSLQGAGGYTEAFF

J gene: TRBJ2-7
D gene: TRBD1
clone size: .
V gene: TRBV11-2
CDR3 DNA: TGTGCCAGCAGCTTCGGGACAGGGGTCCACGAGCAGTACTTC
CDR3 protein: CASSFGTGVHEQYF

J gene: TRBJ1-3
D gene: .
clone size: .
V gene: TRBV6-5
CDR3 DNA: TGTGCCAGCAGTCCCTGGGGGCCTGGAAACACCATATATTTT
CDR3 protein: CASSPWGPGNTIYF

J gene: TRBJ2-7
D gene: TRBD1
clone size: .
V gene: TRBV5-1
CDR3 DNA: TGCGCCAGCAGCTTGGGCCAGGGGGCCTACGAGCAGTACTTC
CDR3 protein: CASSLGQGAYEQYF